The rows below give T cell receptor beta chains drawn from one sample of a study of breast tumors, draining lymph nodes, adjacent tissues. TCRdb re-derived calls from the multiplex PCR reads in MiXCR, one entry per CDR3 protein. The profile shows about 180,000 distinct CDR3 sequences, 25% to 40% of them singletons. Material: axillary lymph node tissue. These receptors originate from a female donor with breast cancer. Some clones in this sample may be carry-over from other donors' samples. CDR3s leave out the opening cysteine and the closing phenylalanine or tryptophan.

j_call v_call cdr3_aa
TRBJ2-5 TRBV28 ASRIAGWETQY
TRBJ2-7 TRBV28 ASSPPDREKGYEQY
TRBJ2-3 TRBV20-1 SARALAGTDTQY
TRBJ2-7 TRBV20-1 SASGQGGPYEQY
TRBJ2-3 TRBV28 ASSFTSNTDTQY
TRBJ1-1 TRBV7-3 ASGKDRGSTEAF
TRBJ1-5 TRBV19 ASSIWGKSNQPQH
TRBJ2-2 TRBV24-1 ATSDFAKNTGELF
TRBJ1-3 TRBV10-3 AIGGSSGNTIY
TRBJ2-1 TRBV12-5 ASGPGDLRGSNEQF
TRBJ2-5 TRBV12-3/TRBV12-4 ASTPTGPETQY
TRBJ1-2 TRBV20-1 SAVSPYRDRSRT
TRBJ1-6 TRBV14 ASSQEAGSSPLH
TRBJ2-7 TRBV12-5 ASGLGTGDEQY
TRBJ2-1 TRBV4-3 ASSQETASGSYNEQF
TRBJ1-2 TRBV11-2 ASSLGWRGDPFYGYT
TRBJ1-6 TRBV7-9 ASRLRGSDRANSPLH
TRBJ1-5 TRBV5-1 ASSPFVAGSSYEH
TRBJ2-6 TRBV20-1 SARELEGANVLT